These 30 T cell receptor beta chains share one sample of origin, sequenced in a study of PD-1 blockade in mismatch repair-deficient tumors. TCRdb's copy holds only in-frame clones and misses some; the assay was immunoSEQ multiplex PCR. The sample includes roughly 130,000 clones, roughly 86% of them seen just once. The specimen was peripheral blood, collected about 17 months after starting pembrolizumab. The receptors shown here come from an adult with mismatch repair-deficient cancer.

The chain has TRBV18 and TRBJ2-7; 8 bases align to TRBD1. The V and J ends lost 4 bases and 7 bases, in that order; junction bases with no gene match: 12. CDR3 length equals 15 residues. The V gene's germline CDR1 is KGHSH and CDR2 LQKENI. CDR3 protein: CASSLQTQGAGEQYF. CDR3 nucleotides: TGTGCCAGCTCACTACAAACTCAGGGGGCGGGGGAGCAGTACTTC.

The genes are TRBV28 and TRBJ1-2; TRBD1 agrees at 7 bases. The CDR3 length is 13 residues. The J segment lost 4 bases and the V segment lost 3 bases, leaving 2 bases of the junction unmatched. CDR1 is MDHEN and CDR2 is SYDVKM in the germline V gene. This CDR3 is CASSLRQGYGYTF. Here the CDR3 DNA reads TGTGCCAGCAGTTTGAGACAGGGCTATGGCTACACCTTC.

V gene TRBV10-3 combines with J gene TRBJ1-4, with D uncertain. CDR1 ENHRY and CDR2 SYGVKD come from the germline V gene. The CDR3 sequence is 11 residues long. Trimming left V 8 bases short and J 2 bases short, with 3 bases between. The CDR3 DNA follows: TGTGCCATCGGGACTAATGAAAAACTGTTTTTT. Encoded protein: CAIGTNEKLFF.

The chain couples TRBV4-1 to TRBJ2-2, with D possibly being TRBD2 (6 bases). V was pared by 1 base and J by 5 bases, with 14 bases between. The germline gives CDR1 MGHRA, CDR2 YSYEKL. This CDR3 comprises 16 residues. This CDR3 reads CASSQVSGGGTGELFF. As DNA, the CDR3 is TGCGCCAGCAGCCAAGTTTCCGGGGGTGGGACCGGGGAGCTGTTTTTT.

V and J are TRBV7-9 and TRBJ2-5; 13 bases align to TRBD2. Germline V gene lookup returns CDR1 SEHNR and CDR2 FQNEAQ (reference sequence). The junction had 7 bases not matched to a gene; V was cut back by 4 bases and J by 2 bases. The CDR3 length is 17 residues. CDR3 DNA: TGTGCCAGCAGCTCAGCGTTACTAGCGGGAGGGCAAGAGACCCAGTACTTC. Translating it yields CASSSALLAGGQETQYF. The complete variable domain, with remaining parts taken from reference TRBV7-9 and TRBJ2-5, reads DTGVSQNPRHKITKRGQNVTFRCDPISEHNRLYWYRQTLGQGPEFLTYFQNEAQLEKSRLLSDRFSAERPKGSFSTLEIQRTEQGDSAMYLCASSSALLAGGQETQYFGPGTRLLVL.

J is TRBJ1-1 and V is TRBV19; no clear D gene. In germline, CDR1 is LNHDA, CDR2 SQIVND (reference sequence). The CDR3 sequence is 15 residues long. V was clipped by 3 bases and J by 1 base, with 12 bases between them. This CDR3 reads CASSIAGSPNTEAFF. The CDR3, as DNA: TGTGCCAGTAGTATCGCAGGCAGCCCGAACACTGAAGCTTTCTTT.

J is TRBJ2-5 and V is TRBV25-1; TRBD1 agrees at 7 bases. The V segment lost 4 bases and the J segment 2 bases; nucleotides outside the gene matches: 4. The CDR3 loop spans 14 amino acids. Per the germline V gene, CDR1 is MGHDK and CDR2 is SYGVNS. The CDR3 sequence: CASSGQGVQETQYF. The CDR3 DNA reads TGTGCCAGCAGTGGCCAGGGGGTACAAGAGACCCAGTACTTC.

The V gene is TRBV5-6, the J gene TRBJ2-7; a possible D gene is TRBD1 (5 bases). V was trimmed by 4 bases and J by 3 bases, leaving 11 bases between them. The CDR3 covers 13 residues. Germline CDR1 SGHDT, CDR2 YYEEEE. The DNA for the CDR3 is TGTGCCAGCAGCACCGAACAGGACTACGAGCAGTACTTC. It specifies CASSTEQDYEQYF.

CDR3 residues: CSVKTGLKKSEQFF. The CDR3 DNA is TGCAGCGTCAAGACAGGGCTCAAAAAAAGTGAGCAGTTCTTC. The chain combines TRBV29-1 with TRBJ2-1, with 7 bases lining up with TRBD1. CDR1 and CDR2 (germline): SQVTM, ANQGSEA. V shed 6 bases and J 9 bases; nucleotides not matched to a gene: 14. The CDR3 runs to 14 residues.

This chain uses TRBV12-2 with TRBJ2-7; the D call of TRBD2 is as the table states it, not checked on the DNA. TRBV12-2 is described as a pseudogene. The CDR3 loop spans 15 amino acids. CDR3: CASRLICPAQLEQYF. CDR3 sequence (DNA): TGTGCAAGTCGCTTAATATGTCCTGCCCAACTCGAGCAGTACTTC.

The V and J genes are TRBV4-1 and TRBJ2-7; tentatively, D is TRBD2 (6 bases). Germline CDR1 and CDR2: MGHRA and YSYEKL. Trimming pared 4 bases from V and 6 bases from J, leaving 13 bases between. CDR3 length: 13 amino acids. CDR3 sequence: CASSPGLLGEQYF. The CDR3, as DNA: TGCGCCAGCAGCCCGGGACTGTTGGGCGAGCAGTACTTC.

This CDR3 is CASSQSRGVTGYTF. The CDR3 region has the DNA TGTGCCAGCAGCCAGTCCAGGGGAGTGACTGGCTACACCTTC. This chain joins TRBV5-6 and TRBJ1-2; D possibly corresponds to TRBD1 (6 bases). The CDR3 consists of 14 residues. From germline, CDR1 is SGHDT and CDR2 YYEEEE. Trimming cost V 4 bases and J 7 bases, with 17 bases left between them. The variable domain in full, completed from reference TRBV5-6 and TRBJ1-2, reads DAGVTQSPTHLIKTRGQQVTLRCSPKSGHDTVSWYQQALGQGPQFIFQYYEEEERQRGNFPDRFSGHQFPNYSSELNVNALLLGDSALYLCASSQSRGVTGYTFGSGTRLTVV.

This chain connects TRBV2 to TRBJ2-2; 7 nucleotides match TRBD2. With 2 bases clipped from V and 4 bases from J, the junction kept 4 bases outside the gene matches. CDR3 size: 15 residues. Germline CDR1 is SNHLY and CDR2 is FYNNEI. CDR3 sequence reads: CASSETLATTGELFF. The CDR3 DNA sequence: TGTGCCAGCAGTGAAACACTAGCGACCACCGGGGAGCTGTTTTTT. Complete variable domain (other parts from reference TRBV2 and TRBJ2-2): EPEVTQTPSHQVTQMGQEVILRCVPISNHLYFYWYRQILGQKVEFLVSFYNNEISEKSEIFDDQFSVERPDGSNFTLKIRSTKLEDSAMYFCASSETLATTGELFFGEGSRLTVL.

The chain is built from TRBV10-3 and TRBJ2-1, with TRBD2 matching over 8 bases. The CDR3 length is 17 residues. The V gene end was trimmed by 3 bases and the J gene end by 5 bases; junction bases not matched to a gene: 12. The germline gives CDR1 ENHRY, CDR2 SYGVKD. The CDR3 DNA reads as TGTGCCATCAGTGACCCCCCCCTATCGGGAGGGCACAATGAGCAGTTCTTC. Translating it yields CAISDPPLSGGHNEQFF.

This clone was picked up a small number of times. The CDR3 nucleotides are TGTGCCAGCAGAAGGGGACAGGTCGGCGAGCAGTACTTC. Protein sequence: CASRRGQVGEQYF. This rearrangement joins TRBV7-9 to TRBJ2-7, with 8 positions matching TRBD1. This CDR3 contains 13 residues. With V trimmed by 6 bases and J by 6 bases, 7 bases remained unmatched. CDR1 and CDR2 from the germline V gene are SEHNR and FQNEAQ (reference sequence). Full variable domain (rest looked up from reference TRBV7-9 and TRBJ2-7): DTGVSQNPRHKITKRGQNVTFRCDPISEHNRLYWYRQTLGQGPEFLTYFQNEAQLEKSRLLSDRFSAERPKGSFSTLEIQRTEQGDSAMYLCASRRGQVGEQYFGPGTRLTVT.

The rearrangement uses TRBV5-6 and TRBJ2-7, with D possibly matching TRBD1 (6 bases). Trimming left V 4 bases short and J 2 bases short, with 10 bases between. CDR1 is SGHDT, CDR2 YYEEEE, per germline. This CDR3 comprises 13 residues. The CDR3 DNA reads as TGTGCCAGCAGCCAGGACAGTACCTACGAGCAGTACTTC. Its protein is CASSQDSTYEQYF.

The CDR3 DNA reads as TGTGCCAGCAGCTTAGCAGGGAGCTCCTACGAGCAGTACTTC. Translation gives CASSLAGSSYEQYF. The chain employs TRBV11-2 and TRBJ2-7; D may match TRBD1 or TRBD2 (5 bases each). Germline V lookup: CDR1 SGHAT, CDR2 FQNNGV. The CDR3 has 14 amino acids. The V and J ends lost 1 base and 0 bases respectively, with 7 bases between them.

The chain recombines TRBV14 with TRBJ2-7, with 8 bases lining up with TRBD1. V gave up 5 bases and J gave up 4 bases; unmatched junction bases: 10. Germline V gene data show CDR1 as SGHDN and CDR2 as FVKESK. The CDR3 is 15 residues long. The CDR3 DNA is TGTGCCAGCAGCGGGGAGGCAGGGGGCCATTACGAGCAGTACTTC. Translating gives CASSGEAGGHYEQYF.

The chain joins TRBV4-1 to TRBJ1-5; TRBD1 is a possible D gene (5 bases). The CDR3 extends over 16 amino acids. V dropped 5 bases and J dropped 5 bases, with 19 bases sitting between them. CDR1 is MGHRA and CDR2 is YSYEKL in the germline V gene. CDR3 amino acids: CASSSIRGTYDQPQHF. The CDR3 DNA reads as TGCGCCAGCAGCTCAATTAGGGGCACGTATGATCAGCCCCAGCATTTT.

The chain uses TRBV7-9 and TRBJ2-7, with D possibly being TRBD2 (5 bases). This CDR3 has 15 amino acids. Per the germline V gene, CDR1 is SEHNR and CDR2 is FQNEAQ (reference sequence). V gave up 5 bases and J gave up 1 base, with 15 bases separating them. CDR3 in DNA: TGTGCCAGCAGCGCCACCTCGGGGAATTCCTACGAGCAGTACTTC. Its translation: CASSATSGNSYEQYF.

The sample holds one count of this clone. The chain combines TRBV5-6 with TRBJ2-3, with D perhaps given as TRBD1 or TRBD2 (5 bases each). Trimming stripped 2 bases from V and 4 bases from J, with 14 bases between. This CDR3 spans 15 amino acids. Germline V gene sequence: CDR1 SGHDT, CDR2 YYEEEE. CDR3 sequence (DNA): TGTGCCAGCAGCTTCGGATGGGGGAGCCCAGATACGCAGTATTTT. Translating it yields CASSFGWGSPDTQYF.

The chain recombines TRBV4-3 with TRBJ2-2, with D possibly TRBD2 on 6 matching bases. The V gene lost 0 bases and the J gene lost 2 bases, with 10 bases spanning the gap. The CDR3 sequence is 16 residues long. Germline V CDR1 and CDR2: LGHNA, YSLEER. Written as DNA, the CDR3 is TGCGCCAGCAGCCAAGAGGGACTCCTTAACACCGGGGAGCTGTTTTTT. Protein: CASSQEGLLNTGELFF.

V is TRBV13 and J is TRBJ2-2; 13 bases are a match to TRBD2. V lost 5 bases, J lost 3 bases, and 3 bases stayed unmatched. Germline V CDR1 and CDR2: PRHDT, FYEKMQ (reference sequence). This CDR3 contains 16 residues. In DNA, the CDR3 is TGTGCCAGCAGCCGGACTAGCGGGAGTTACACCGGGGAGCTGTTTTTT. Its translation: CASSRTSGSYTGELFF.

The V and J genes are TRBV6-6 and TRBJ1-1; possibly TRBD1 for D (6 bases). Germline CDR1 reads MNHNY; CDR2 reads SVGAGI (reference sequence). This CDR3 comprises 16 residues. Trimming took 5 bases from V and 3 from J, leaving 19 bases between them. The CDR3 is CASSHDRSGVDTEAFF. The DNA for the CDR3 is TGTGCCAGCAGTCACGACAGGAGTGGAGTGGACACTGAAGCTTTCTTT.

The chain carries TRBV28 and TRBJ2-1; the D call may be TRBD1 or TRBD2 (5 bases each). Germline V gene sequence: CDR1 MDHEN, CDR2 SYDVKM. V was pared by 7 bases and J by 3 bases, with 16 bases between. The CDR3 consists of 15 residues. CDR3 sequence: CASTDIGTYYNEQFF. For the CDR3, the DNA is TGTGCCAGCACCGACATTGGGACCTACTACAATGAGCAGTTCTTC.

This clone was seen a few times. The rearrangement joins TRBV29-1 to TRBJ2-1, with 11 nucleotides matching TRBD1. CDR1 is SQVTM and CDR2 is ANQGSEA in the germline V gene. The trim removed 8 bases at V and 6 bases at J, leaving 9 bases unmatched. CDR3 length equals 14 residues. CDR3 protein: CSISGTGGLNEQFF. The CDR3 coding sequence is TGCAGCATATCCGGGACAGGGGGGCTCAATGAGCAGTTCTTC.

The rearrangement joins TRBV19 to TRBJ2-5, with a weak D call TRBD1 (6 bases). This CDR3 has 13 residues. The germline V and J ends were trimmed by 1 base and 5 bases, with 8 bases remaining between them. Germline assignment: CDR1 LNHDA and CDR2 SQIVND (reference sequence). CDR3 DNA: TGTGCCAGTAGTATAGCAGGGGAGGAGACCCAGTACTTC. This translates into CASSIAGEETQYF.

The V and J genes are TRBV5-6 and TRBJ2-3, with D tentatively TRBD2 (5 bases). The CDR3 has 15 residues. Germline V lookup: CDR1 SGHDT, CDR2 YYEEEE. The V end lost 2 bases, the J end lost 5 bases, and 15 bases lay between the germline ends. CDR3 DNA sequence: TGTGCCAGCAGCTTTTCAAGAGGCGAGGGAGATACGCAGTATTTT. It encodes CASSFSRGEGDTQYF.

V is TRBV27 and J is TRBJ2-7, with a tentative D call TRBD1 (5 bases). Trimming cost V 5 bases and J 0 bases, with 11 bases left between them. This CDR3 is 14 amino acids long. The germline V gene encodes CDR1 MNHEY and CDR2 SMNVEV (reference sequence). The CDR3 nucleotides read TGTGCCAGCAGTCACAGGCCTAGCTCCTACGAGCAGTACTTC. The encoded protein is CASSHRPSSYEQYF.

This clone appeared once. V usage is TRBV1 and J usage is TRBJ1-2; TRBD1 is taken as the D call from the table, unchecked against the DNA. TRBV1 is a recognized pseudogene. This CDR3 region has 17 residues. The CDR3 spells CTSSQDSGQVANYGYTF. In DNA, the CDR3 is TGCACCAGCAGCCAAGATTCGGGACAGGTGGCTAACTATGGCTACACCTTC.